The rows below give T cell receptor beta chains drawn from one sample of a study of blood T cell repertoires in COVID-19. Using immunoSEQ multiplex PCR, the repertoire was profiled, and TCRdb retains in-frame clones only, with some absent. The sample lists 75,000 or so clones; roughly 84% were seen once. The sample taken for sequencing was peripheral blood. The receptors originated from a man in his forties or fifties with acute or convalescent COVID-19. Both conserved end residues are part of each CDR3. The D gene is left open where the match is weak. Only some rows state a clone size, as once, few, many or a class for expanded clones.

>TRBJ2-1|TRBD1|-|TRBV10-3
TGTGCCATCAGTGAAGGACAGGGTGATTCGCAGTTCTTC
CAISEGQGDSQFF
>TRBJ1-1|TRBD1|-|TRBV4-2
TGTGCCAGCAGCCAACAGGGGGCAGGGAACACTGAAGCTTTCTTT
CASSQQGAGNTEAFF
>TRBJ1-5|-|-|TRBV6-6
TGTGCCAGCAGTCCTAATAGCAATCAGCCCCAGCATTTT
CASSPNSNQPQHF
>TRBJ2-4|TRBD1|-|TRBV28
TGTGCCAGCAGTACCCTCGGACAGGGGGGACAGTACTTC
CASSTLGQGGQYF
>TRBJ2-7|TRBD1|once|TRBV6-6
TGTGCCAGCCGGGACAGGGGGCTACAAGGCGAGCAGTACTTC
CASRDRGLQGEQYF
>TRBJ2-1|TRBD1|-|TRBV12-3/TRBV12-4
TGTGCCAGCAGACAGGGGGTAGGGAATGAGCAGTTCTTC
CASRQGVGNEQFF
>TRBJ1-3|-|-|TRBV7-3
TGTGCCAGCAGCACAGCACACAGGGATTGGAGCTCTGGAAACACCATATATTTT
CASSTAHRDWSSGNTIYF
>TRBJ1-1|-|-|TRBV7-9
TGTGCCAGCAGCTTATCCGTGGAAGCTTTCTTT
CASSLSVEAFF
>TRBJ2-7|-|-|TRBV7-8
TGTGCCAGCAGCCTAAACTACGAGCAGTACTTC
CASSLNYEQYF
>TRBJ2-2|-|few|TRBV25-1
TGTGCCAGCAGACAGGCGAACACCGGGGAGCTGTTTTTT
CASRQANTGELFF
>TRBJ1-2|-|-|TRBV4-3
TGCGCCAGCAGCCAAGTTTCGGGGTATGGCTACACCTTC
CASSQVSGYGYTF
>TRBJ2-7|-|-|TRBV7-2
TGTGCCAGCAGCTTAGAAAGAGCGCCGACTGCTTACGAGCAGTACTTC
CASSLERAPTAYEQYF
>TRBJ1-5|-|-|TRBV6-5
TGTGCCAGCAGCCCCCGTTGGGGGGGGGATCAGCCCCAGCATTTT
CASSPRWGGDQPQHF
>TRBJ1-2|TRBD1|few|TRBV5-1
TGCGCCAGCAGCGCGACAGGGGACTATGGCTACACCTTC
CASSATGDYGYTF
>TRBJ2-4|-|-|TRBV28
TGTGCCAGCAGTTTTCGGCTAGCTGACATTCAGTACTTC
CASSFRLADIQYF
>TRBJ2-1|TRBD2|few|TRBV25-1
TGTGCCAGCAGTGCCTCGGGTGATAGCGGGGTCAATGAGCAGTTCTTC
CASSASGDSGVNEQFF
>TRBJ1-5|-|few|TRBV19
TGTGCCAGTAGAGACAGGTGGGTTTTGGGCAATCAGCCCCAGCATTTT
CASRDRWVLGNQPQHF
>TRBJ1-4|-|few|TRBV28
TGTGCCAGCAGTTCTGCGGGGGCTGCAACTAATGAAAAACTGTTTTTT
CASSSAGAATNEKLFF
>TRBJ2-1|TRBD1|-|TRBV25-1
TGTGCCAGCAGTGATCCCGGACAGGGTAGAATTGAGCAGTTCTTC
CASSDPGQGRIEQFF
>TRBJ2-1|TRBD2|once|TRBV12-3/TRBV12-4
TGTGCCAGCAGTTTACTAGCGGTGGAGCAGTTCTTC
CASSLLAVEQFF
>TRBJ2-7|TRBD2|-|TRBV30
TGTGCCTGGATCCCTAGCGGGGGAGGCTACGAGCAGTACTTC
CAWIPSGGGYEQYF
>TRBJ2-7|-|-|TRBV5-1
TGCGCCAGCAGCTTCGGGCAGGGCGGCGAGCAGTACTTC
CASSFGQGGEQYF
>TRBJ1-1|-|-|TRBV11-1
TGTGCCAGCAGCCAGGGTGTGGGCAGGGTGTACACTGAAGCTTTCTTT
CASSQGVGRVYTEAFF
>TRBJ2-1|-|once|TRBV6-2/TRBV6-3
TGTGCCAGCAGTTACATGGGAGCAACTGCGGTATACAATGAGCAGTTCTTC
CASSYMGATAVYNEQFF
>TRBJ2-5|TRBD1|-|TRBV5-1
TGCGCCAGCAGCTCGGGACAGGGGTGGCAAGAGACCCAGTACTTC
CASSSGQGWQETQYF
>TRBJ1-5|TRBD1|-|TRBV7-9
TGTGCCAGCAGCAGGGGGACAGGGGGGAGCAATCAGCCCCAGCATTTT
CASSRGTGGSNQPQHF
>TRBJ2-7|TRBD2|-|TRBV5-1
TGCGCCAGCAGCTTAGAGCTAGCGGCCCCCTACGAGCAGTACTTC
CASSLELAAPYEQYF
>TRBJ2-3|-|many|TRBV10-3
TGTGCCATCAGTGATCAAGAGGTTAAGTATTTT
CAISDQEVKYF
>TRBJ2-7|TRBD2|-|TRBV30
TGTGCCTGGAGGTCGGGGGGAGGGCCTTCTGTCCCCAACTTC
CAWRSGGGPSVPNF